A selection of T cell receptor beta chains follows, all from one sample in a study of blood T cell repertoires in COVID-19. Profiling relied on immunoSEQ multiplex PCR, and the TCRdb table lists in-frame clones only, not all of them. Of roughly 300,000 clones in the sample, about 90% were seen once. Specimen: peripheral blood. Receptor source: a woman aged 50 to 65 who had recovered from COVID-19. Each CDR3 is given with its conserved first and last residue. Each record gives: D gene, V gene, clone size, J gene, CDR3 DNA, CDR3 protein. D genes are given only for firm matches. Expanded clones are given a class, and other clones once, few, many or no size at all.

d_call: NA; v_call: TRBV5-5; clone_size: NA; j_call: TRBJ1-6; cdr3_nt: TGTGCCAGCAGCTTGGGTGCAGGGGTAACGGGATCACCCCTCCACTTT; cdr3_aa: CASSLGAGVTGSPLHF
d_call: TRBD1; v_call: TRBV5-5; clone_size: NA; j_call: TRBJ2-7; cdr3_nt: TGTGCCAGCAGCCGGACAGGGAACTCCTACGAGCAGTACTTC; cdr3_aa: CASSRTGNSYEQYF
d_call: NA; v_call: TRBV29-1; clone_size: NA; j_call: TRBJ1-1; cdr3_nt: TGCAGCGTTGGGAAACAGGGAGAGAACACTGAAGCTTTCTTT; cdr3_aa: CSVGKQGENTEAFF
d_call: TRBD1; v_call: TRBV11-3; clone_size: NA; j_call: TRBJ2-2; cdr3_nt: TGTGCCAGCAGTCCCATCAGGCAAAGGGGGCGAAGCACCGGGGAGCTGTTTTTT; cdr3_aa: CASSPIRQRGRSTGELFF
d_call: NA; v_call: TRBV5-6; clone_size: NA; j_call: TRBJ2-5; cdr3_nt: TGTGCCAGCAGCTGGGATCAGGGTCCTGAGACCCAGTACTTC; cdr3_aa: CASSWDQGPETQYF
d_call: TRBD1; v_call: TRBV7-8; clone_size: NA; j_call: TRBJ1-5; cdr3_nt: TGTGCCAGCAGCACTGTACAGGGGGCGGGGAATCAGCCCCAGCATTTT; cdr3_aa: CASSTVQGAGNQPQHF
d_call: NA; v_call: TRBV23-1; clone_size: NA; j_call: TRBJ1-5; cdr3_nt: TGCGCCAGCAGTCACTATGTTGACTACCCTAGCAATCAGCCCCAGCATTTT; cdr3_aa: CASSHYVDYPSNQPQHF
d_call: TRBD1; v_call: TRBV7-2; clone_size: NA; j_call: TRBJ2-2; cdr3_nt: TGTGCCAGCAGCTCCCAGTGGGACAGGCGGAACGGGGAGCTGTTTTTT; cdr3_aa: CASSSQWDRRNGELFF
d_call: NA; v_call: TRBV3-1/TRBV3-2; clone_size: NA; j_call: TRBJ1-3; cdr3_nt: TGTGCCAGCAGCCAAGGGGGCGACTCTGGAAACACCATATATTTT; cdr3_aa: CASSQGGDSGNTIYF
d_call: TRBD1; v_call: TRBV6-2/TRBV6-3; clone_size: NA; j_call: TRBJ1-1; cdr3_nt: TGTGCCAGCAGTACCGACAGGGTGATAGGAAACACTGAAGCTTTCTTT; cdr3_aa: CASSTDRVIGNTEAFF
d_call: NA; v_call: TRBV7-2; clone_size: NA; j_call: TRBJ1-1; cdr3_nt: TGTGCCAGCAGCCAACGAAGGGGCCAGAACACTGAAGCTTTCTTT; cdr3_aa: CASSQRRGQNTEAFF
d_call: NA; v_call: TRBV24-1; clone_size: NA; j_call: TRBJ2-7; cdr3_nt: TGTGCCACCAGTGACGGAGTGTCGGGCTCCTACGAGCAGTACTTC; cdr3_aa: CATSDGVSGSYEQYF
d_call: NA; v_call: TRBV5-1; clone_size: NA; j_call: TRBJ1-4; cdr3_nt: TGCGCCAGCAGCTCAGGGAATGGAGAAAAACTGTTTTTT; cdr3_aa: CASSSGNGEKLFF
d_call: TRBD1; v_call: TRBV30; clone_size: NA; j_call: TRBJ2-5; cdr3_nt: TGTGCCTGGAGTGTACTGAGGACAGGAATGGCAGAAGAGACCCAGTACTTC; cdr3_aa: CAWSVLRTGMAEETQYF
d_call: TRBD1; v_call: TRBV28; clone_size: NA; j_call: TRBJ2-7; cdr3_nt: TGTGCCAGCCGGGACAGGGGCTACGAGCAGTACTTC; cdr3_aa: CASRDRGYEQYF
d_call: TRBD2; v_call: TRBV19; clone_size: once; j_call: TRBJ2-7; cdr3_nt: TGTGCCAGTAGTATGGTAGCGGGTGGGTACGAGCAGTACTTC; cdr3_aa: CASSMVAGGYEQYF
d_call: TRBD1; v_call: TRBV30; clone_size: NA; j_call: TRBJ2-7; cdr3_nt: TGTGCCTGGAGTGTGGGGACAGGACTTACACAATGGGAGCAGTACTTC; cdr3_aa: CAWSVGTGLTQWEQYF
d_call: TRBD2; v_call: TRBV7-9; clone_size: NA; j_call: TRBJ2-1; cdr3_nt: TGTGCCAGCAGCTTAACCCGCTTAGCGGGGTACAATGAGCAGTTCTTC; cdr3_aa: CASSLTRLAGYNEQFF
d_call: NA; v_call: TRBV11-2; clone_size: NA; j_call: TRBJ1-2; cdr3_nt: TGTGCCAGCAGCCAAGACAGAAGTGAAGGCGATGGCTACACCTTC; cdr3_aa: CASSQDRSEGDGYTF
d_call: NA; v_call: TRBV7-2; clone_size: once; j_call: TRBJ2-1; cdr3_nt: TGTGCCAGCAGCTTGGGCACCATAAATGAGCAGTTCTTC; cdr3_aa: CASSLGTINEQFF
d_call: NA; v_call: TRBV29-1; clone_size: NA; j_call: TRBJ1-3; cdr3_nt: TGCAGCTACAGGGTGGAAAACACCATATATTTT; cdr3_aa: CSYRVENTIYF
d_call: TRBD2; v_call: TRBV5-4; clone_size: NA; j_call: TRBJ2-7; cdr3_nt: TGTGCCAGCAGCTTGGATTTAGCGGGATACGAGCAGTACTTC; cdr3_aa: CASSLDLAGYEQYF
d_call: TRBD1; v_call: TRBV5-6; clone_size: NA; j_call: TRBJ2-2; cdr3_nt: TGTGCCAGCAGCTTGGGGAAGACAGGGTGGACCGGGGAGCTGTTTTTT; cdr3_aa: CASSLGKTGWTGELFF
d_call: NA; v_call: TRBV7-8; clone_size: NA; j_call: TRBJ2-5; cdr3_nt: TGTGCCAGCAGCTTAGGCCTGGGGGGACAAGAGACCCAGTACTTC; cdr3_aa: CASSLGLGGQETQYF
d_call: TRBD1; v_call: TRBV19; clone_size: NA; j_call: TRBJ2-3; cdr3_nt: TGTGCCAGTAGTAATTTTGGTAAGGGGACAGGGGCCGCAGATACGCAGTATTTT; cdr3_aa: CASSNFGKGTGAADTQYF
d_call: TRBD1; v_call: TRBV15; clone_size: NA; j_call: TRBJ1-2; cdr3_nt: TGTGCCACCAGCAGAGACAGGGGGGCCTATGGCTACACCTTC; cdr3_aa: CATSRDRGAYGYTF
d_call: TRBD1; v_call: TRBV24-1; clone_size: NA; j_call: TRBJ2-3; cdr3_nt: TGTGCCACCAGTCGGACAGGGGGCGCGGATACGCAGTATTTT; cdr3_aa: CATSRTGGADTQYF
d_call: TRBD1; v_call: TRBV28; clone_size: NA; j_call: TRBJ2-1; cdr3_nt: TGTGCCAGCAGCCGAGGGGGCGCCGGGAATGAGCAGTTCTTC; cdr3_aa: CASSRGGAGNEQFF
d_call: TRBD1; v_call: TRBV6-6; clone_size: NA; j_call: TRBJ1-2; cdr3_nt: TGTGCCAGCATGCAGCCGGGACAGCTTGACTATGGCTACACCTTC; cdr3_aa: CASMQPGQLDYGYTF
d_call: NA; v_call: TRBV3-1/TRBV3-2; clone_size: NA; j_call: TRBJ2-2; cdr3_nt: TGTGCCAGCAGCCGATCCTCGGGAGTGGGCACCGGGGAGCTGTTTTTT; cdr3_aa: CASSRSSGVGTGELFF
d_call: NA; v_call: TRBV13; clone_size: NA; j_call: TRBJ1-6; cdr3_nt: TGTGCCAGCAGCTTAGGGACGGGGAAATCACCCCTCCACTTT; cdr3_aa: CASSLGTGKSPLHF
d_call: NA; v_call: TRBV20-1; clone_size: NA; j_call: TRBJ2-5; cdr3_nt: TGCAGTGCAGACCCCGGGGAGACCCAGTACTTC; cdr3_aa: CSADPGETQYF
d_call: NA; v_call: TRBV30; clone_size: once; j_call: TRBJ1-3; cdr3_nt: TGTGCCTGGAGCCCGGGGTTCTCTGGAAACACCATATATTTT; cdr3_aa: CAWSPGFSGNTIYF
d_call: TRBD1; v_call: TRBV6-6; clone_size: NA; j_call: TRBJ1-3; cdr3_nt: TGTGCCAGCAGTTACCCAGGGGGAGGAAACACCATATATTTT; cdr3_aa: CASSYPGGGNTIYF
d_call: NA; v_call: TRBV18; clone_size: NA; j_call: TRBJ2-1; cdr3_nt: TGTGCCAGCTCACCGACTAGAGTCAATGAGCAGTTCTTC; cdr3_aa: CASSPTRVNEQFF
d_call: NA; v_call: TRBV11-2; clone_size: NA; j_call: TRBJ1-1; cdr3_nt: TGTGCCAGCAGCGTAAACACGAACACTGAAGCTTTCTTT; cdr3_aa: CASSVNTNTEAFF
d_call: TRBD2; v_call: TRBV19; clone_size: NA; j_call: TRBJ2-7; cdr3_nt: TGTGCCAGTAGTATCGGAGCGGGGGGTATCTCCTACGAGCAGTACTTC; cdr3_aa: CASSIGAGGISYEQYF
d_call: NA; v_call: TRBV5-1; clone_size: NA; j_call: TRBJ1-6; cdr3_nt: TGCGCCAGCAAACGAGAGGCGGCAGAACGATCACCCCTCCACTTT; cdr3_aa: CASKREAAERSPLHF
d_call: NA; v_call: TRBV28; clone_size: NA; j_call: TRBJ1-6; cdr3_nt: TGTGCCAGCACGGGGGGGGGTAATTCACCCCTCCACTTT; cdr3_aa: CASTGGGNSPLHF
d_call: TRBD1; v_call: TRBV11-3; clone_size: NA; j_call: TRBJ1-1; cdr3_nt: TGTGCCAGCAGCTTTCGGGGGACAGGTGAAGCTTTCTTT; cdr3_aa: CASSFRGTGEAFF
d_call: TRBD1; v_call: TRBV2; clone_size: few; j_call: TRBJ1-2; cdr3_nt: TGTGCCAGCACCCGGGACAGGGTCTATGGCTACACCTTC; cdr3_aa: CASTRDRVYGYTF
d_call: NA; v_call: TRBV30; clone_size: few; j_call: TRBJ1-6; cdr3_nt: TGTGCCTGGAATCTCGCCGGGAGTAGCTCCTATAATTCACCCCTCCACTTT; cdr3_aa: CAWNLAGSSSYNSPLHF
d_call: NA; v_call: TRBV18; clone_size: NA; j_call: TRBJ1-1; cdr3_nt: TGTGCCAGCTCACCAGCTGTGAGAAACACTGAAGCTTTCTTT; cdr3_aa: CASSPAVRNTEAFF
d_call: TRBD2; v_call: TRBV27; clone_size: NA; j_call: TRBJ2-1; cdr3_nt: TGTGCCAGCAGGAGTGGGACTAGCGGGAGGGCGCAGTTCTTC; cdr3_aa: CASRSGTSGRAQFF
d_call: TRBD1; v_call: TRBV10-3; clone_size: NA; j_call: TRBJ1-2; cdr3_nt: TGTGCCATCAGTGGGACAGGGGGGTCATTTGACTATGGCTACACCTTC; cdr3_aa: CAISGTGGSFDYGYTF
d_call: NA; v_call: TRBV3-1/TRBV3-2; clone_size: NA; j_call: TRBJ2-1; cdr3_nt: TGTGCCAGCAGCCAAGGCGGGTTACTTAATGAGCAGTTCTTC; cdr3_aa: CASSQGGLLNEQFF
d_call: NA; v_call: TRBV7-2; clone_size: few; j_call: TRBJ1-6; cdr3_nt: TGTGCCAGCAGCTTAGCGGGAGGGCTGCCGCAATCGGCCCTCCACTTT; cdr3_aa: CASSLAGGLPQSALHF
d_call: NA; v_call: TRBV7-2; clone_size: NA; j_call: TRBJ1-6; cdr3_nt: TGTGCCAGCAGCTTCTACCAGGGCTCACCCCTCCACTTT; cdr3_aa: CASSFYQGSPLHF
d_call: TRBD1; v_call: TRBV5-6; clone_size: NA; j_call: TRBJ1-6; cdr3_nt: TGTGCCAGCAGCCTAGACAGGGTAGAAGCACCCCTCCACTTT; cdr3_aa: CASSLDRVEAPLHF
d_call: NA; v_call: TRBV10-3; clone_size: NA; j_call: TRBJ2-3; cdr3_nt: TGTGCCATCAGTGAGTCGACGAAAATCGGGTGGGCAGATACGCAGTATTTT; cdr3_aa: CAISESTKIGWADTQYF
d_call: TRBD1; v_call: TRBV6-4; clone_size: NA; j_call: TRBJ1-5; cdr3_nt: TGTGCCAGCAGTTTGACAGGGGAAGGCAATCAGCCCCAGCATTTT; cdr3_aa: CASSLTGEGNQPQHF
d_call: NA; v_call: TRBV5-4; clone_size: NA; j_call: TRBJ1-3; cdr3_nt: TGTGCCAGCAGCTTGGACAGGATAAGCTCTGGAAACACCATATATTTT; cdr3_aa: CASSLDRISSGNTIYF
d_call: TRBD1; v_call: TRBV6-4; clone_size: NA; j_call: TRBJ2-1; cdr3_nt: TGTGCCAGCAGCCGGGACAGGAACAATGAGCAGTTCTTC; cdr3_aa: CASSRDRNNEQFF
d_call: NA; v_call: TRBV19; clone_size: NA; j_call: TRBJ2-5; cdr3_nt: TGTGCCAGTAGTCCGAGAGGGATAACACGATCGGAGACCCAGTACTTC; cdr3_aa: CASSPRGITRSETQYF
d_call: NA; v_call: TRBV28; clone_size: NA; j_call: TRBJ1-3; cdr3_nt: TGTGCCAGCAGTAACCTAAGGGGCTCCGGAAACACCATATATTTT; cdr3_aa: CASSNLRGSGNTIYF
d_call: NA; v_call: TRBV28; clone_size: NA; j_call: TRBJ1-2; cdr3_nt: TGTGCCAGCAGCGGGGGTACGGACCACTACGGCTACACCTTC; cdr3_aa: CASSGGTDHYGYTF
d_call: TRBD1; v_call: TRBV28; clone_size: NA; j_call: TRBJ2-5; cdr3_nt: TGTGCCAGCAGTGGCCGGGACAGGGCCGAAGAGACCCAGTACTTC; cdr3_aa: CASSGRDRAEETQYF
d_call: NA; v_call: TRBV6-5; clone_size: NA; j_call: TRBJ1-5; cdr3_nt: TGTGCCAGCAGTTATCCCGGTCAGCCCCAGCATTTT; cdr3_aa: CASSYPGQPQHF
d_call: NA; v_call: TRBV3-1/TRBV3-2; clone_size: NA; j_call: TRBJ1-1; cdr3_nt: TGTGCCAGCAGCCAAGATGCCGGGGGTACTGAAGCTTTCTTT; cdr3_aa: CASSQDAGGTEAFF
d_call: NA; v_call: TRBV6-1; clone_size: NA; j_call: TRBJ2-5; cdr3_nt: TGTGCCAGCAGTGACAGGGGGCGCGGGGGTGAGACCCAGTACTTC; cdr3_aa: CASSDRGRGGETQYF